A single sample is the source of the 25 T cell receptor beta chains below, sequenced in a study of OX40 agonist ivuxolimab in advanced cancers. The library was built by means of the immunoSEQ multiplex PCR assay. The table was pulled from immuneACCESS by TCRdb, which kept in-frame rearrangements only. Such tables lose some clones; where checked, under half of the loss comes from unresolved V genes, and the rest has no known cause. For this sample the table gives approximately 94,000 clones, of which around 90% were detected only once. 0.7% to 1% of the sample comes from the top ten. Sequencing was performed on CD4+ or CD8+ T cells sorted from blood, taken in a trial of the OX40 agonist ivuxolimab. The receptor source for this set is an adult with an advanced solid tumor such as melanoma, head and neck, liver or kidney cancer.

The V gene is TRBV5-1, the J gene TRBJ2-7; 13 bases agree with TRBD2. The CDR3 is made up of 15 amino acids. Germline V gene data show CDR1 as SGHRS and CDR2 as YFSETQ. J gave up 1 base and V 4 bases, and 2 bases lay outside the gene matches. As DNA, the CDR3 is TGCGCCAGCAGCAGGACTAGCGGGAGTTCCTACGAGCAGTACTTC. It translates to CASSRTSGSSYEQYF.

This chain links TRBV28 with TRBJ1-1; TRBD1 is a possible D gene (6 bases). Trimming pared 1 base from V and 2 bases from J, leaving 17 bases between. Germline V gives CDR1 MDHEN, CDR2 SYDVKM. CDR3 length: 17 amino acids. CDR3 sequence: CASSLSPTGLVNTEAFF. DNA of the CDR3: TGTGCCAGCAGTTTATCTCCGACAGGCCTTGTCAACACTGAAGCTTTCTTT.

The rearrangement joins TRBV11-2 to TRBJ2-2; D possibly corresponds to TRBD1 (7 bases). CDR3 size: 15 residues. The V end was cut by 5 bases, the J end by 4 bases, with 14 bases between. The germline gives CDR1 SGHAT, CDR2 FQNNGV. The CDR3 DNA is TGTGCCAGCAGCCTCCAGGGGGGCGGCACCGGGGAGCTGTTTTTT. Translating it yields CASSLQGGGTGELFF.

The chain employs TRBV28 and TRBJ2-3; weak D call: TRBD2 (5 bases). V was pared by 1 base and J by 3 bases, with 8 bases between. The CDR3 length is 14 residues. CDR1 is MDHEN, CDR2 SYDVKM, per germline. The CDR3 DNA follows: TGTGCCAGCAGTTTATTAGAGGGTACAGATACGCAGTATTTT. Translating gives CASSLLEGTDTQYF. Full variable domain (outside the CDR3, taken from reference TRBV28 and TRBJ2-3): DVKVTQSSRYLVKRTGEKVFLECVQDMDHENMFWYRQDPGLGLRLIYFSYDVKMKEKGDIPEGYSVSREKKERFSLILESASTNQTSMYLCASSLLEGTDTQYFGPGTRLTVL.

The chain couples TRBV6-4 to TRBJ2-1; 8 nucleotides align to TRBD2. This CDR3 has 14 residues. V trimming: 3 bases; J trimming: 9 bases; junction bases outside the gene matches: 7. CDR1 is MRHNA, CDR2 SNTAGT, per germline. CDR3 loop: CASSEERELGEQFF. The DNA of the CDR3 is TGTGCCAGCAGTGAGGAGCGGGAGTTGGGTGAGCAGTTCTTC.

V is TRBV5-1 and J is TRBJ1-2, with 8 positions matching TRBD1. Trimming at V came to 0 bases and at J to 6 bases, leaving 4 bases not matched to a gene. The CDR3 covers 14 residues. Germline V gene lookup returns CDR1 SGHRS and CDR2 YFSETQ. The CDR3: CASSLGQGAHGYTF. The CDR3 DNA is TGCGCCAGCAGCTTGGGGCAGGGGGCACATGGCTACACCTTC.

The chain has TRBV15 and TRBJ2-1; 7 nucleotides align to TRBD1. In germline, CDR1 is LNHNV, CDR2 YYDKDF (reference sequence). The V and J ends lost 1 base and 4 bases, in that order; junction bases with no gene match: 10. The CDR3 extends over 17 amino acids. The CDR3 loop reads CATSRGRRTGGYNEQFF. Here the CDR3 DNA reads TGTGCCACCAGCAGAGGCCGCCGGACAGGTGGTTACAATGAGCAGTTCTTC.

The genes are TRBV4-3 and TRBJ1-2; D call uncertain. The V end lost 4 bases, the J end lost 4 bases, and 19 bases lay between the germline ends. This CDR3 region has 16 residues. From germline, CDR1 is LGHNA and CDR2 YSLEER. The CDR3 reads CASSLNPRVEGYGYTF. The CDR3 nucleotides are TGCGCCAGCAGCCTCAACCCAAGGGTTGAGGGCTATGGCTACACCTTC.

Only one count was recorded for this clone. The chain uses TRBV10-3 and TRBJ1-3; D not resolved. V gave up 10 bases and J gave up 3 bases, with 4 bases separating them. The CDR3 totals 10 residues. Germline assignment: CDR1 ENHRY and CDR2 SYGVKD. The CDR3: CASGGNTIYF. The DNA of the CDR3 is TGTGCCAGCGGTGGAAACACCATATATTTT.

The J gene is TRBJ2-1, the V gene TRBV28; TRBD2 matches at 8 bases. V trimming: 4 bases; J trimming: 7 bases; junction bases outside the gene matches: 6. The length of the CDR3 is 14 residues. In germline, CDR1 is MDHEN, CDR2 SYDVKM. CDR3 region: CASSYSGSWNEQFF. CDR3 coding DNA: TGTGCCAGCAGTTACAGCGGGAGTTGGAATGAGCAGTTCTTC.

The gene calls are TRBV2 and TRBJ2-1; possibly TRBD1 or TRBD2 for D (5 bases each). Germline V gene lookup returns CDR1 SNHLY and CDR2 FYNNEI. The CDR3 has 15 residues. Deletions cut 5 bases from V and 6 bases from J, with 17 bases between. The DNA of the CDR3 is TGTGCCAGCAGTTGGACTTATCTAAGGGGCAATGAGCAGTTCTTC. Amino acid sequence: CASSWTYLRGNEQFF.

This chain links TRBV5-1 with TRBJ2-1; D is possibly TRBD2 (6 bases). The CDR3 length is 20 residues. V was trimmed by 0 bases and J by 2 bases, leaving 24 bases between them. Germline-derived CDR1 and CDR2 are SGHRS and YFSETQ. As DNA, the CDR3 is TGCGCCAGCAGCTTGGGTCAGGGAACCCGGTGGGGGAGGCCCTACAATGAGCAGTTCTTC. It encodes CASSLGQGTRWGRPYNEQFF.

This chain links TRBV7-3 with TRBJ2-7; no clear D gene. Trimming took off 0 bases at V and 7 bases at J, with 10 bases between the two ends. Germline-derived CDR1 and CDR2 are SGHTA and FQGTGA. The CDR3 is 13 amino acids. CDR3 DNA sequence: TGTGCCAGCAGCTTAACGAGAGATCAGGAGCAGTACTTC. As protein: CASSLTRDQEQYF.

The chain is built from TRBV29-1 and TRBJ2-7, with TRBD2 identical over 10 bases. Germline values: CDR1 SQVTM, CDR2 ANQGSEA. The J segment lost 6 bases and the V segment lost 4 bases, leaving 12 bases of the junction unmatched. The CDR3 is 15 residues long. The CDR3 is CSVAGFRGLAVEQYF. In DNA, the CDR3 is TGCAGCGTTGCAGGGTTTAGAGGACTAGCGGTCGAGCAGTACTTC.

CDR3: CASSGRERGSWNNEQFF. DNA of the CDR3: TGCGCCAGCAGCGGACGGGAGAGGGGCTCGTGGAACAATGAGCAGTTCTTC. The V call is TRBV5-1, the J call TRBJ2-1; maybe TRBD2 (6 bases). The CDR3 sequence is 17 residues long. V gave up 4 bases and J gave up 5 bases, with 22 bases separating them. Looked up from germline, CDR1 is SGHRS and CDR2 is YFSETQ.

Only one count was recorded for this clone. The chain recombines TRBV9 with TRBJ1-2; D gene uncertain. Trimming took 0 bases from V and 1 from J, leaving 7 bases between them. CDR3 length: 14 residues. Germline V gene data show CDR1 as SGDLS and CDR2 as YYNGEE. CDR3: CASSVAGFNYGYTF. The CDR3 nucleotides are TGTGCCAGCAGCGTAGCCGGGTTTAACTATGGCTACACCTTC.

The chain combines TRBV7-2 with TRBJ2-3; D possibly corresponds to TRBD1 (5 bases). Germline loops: CDR1 SGHTA, CDR2 FQGNSA. The CDR3 contains 14 residues. V lost 1 base to trimming and J lost 3 bases, with 8 bases between them. In nucleotides, the CDR3 is TGTGCCAGCAGCTTAGGGGGCTGGACAGATACGCAGTATTTT. Translation: CASSLGGWTDTQYF.

This sequence joins TRBV7-9 and TRBJ2-7, with 7 positions matching TRBD1. Trimming cost V 4 bases and J 1 base; bases outside gene matches: 10. In germline, CDR1 is SEHNR, CDR2 FQNEAQ (reference sequence). CDR3 size: 16 residues. The CDR3 sequence: CASSYQTGLGSYEQYF. The CDR3 nucleotides are TGTGCCAGCAGCTATCAGACAGGGTTGGGGTCCTACGAGCAGTACTTC.

The chain carries TRBV7-9 and TRBJ2-4; the D call may be TRBD1 or TRBD2 (6 bases each). This CDR3 spans 16 amino acids. Per germline, CDR1 SEHNR and CDR2 FQNEAQ (reference sequence). V lost 6 bases and J 1 base, leaving 16 bases between the germline ends. This chain's CDR3 is CASSRPGAGAKNIQYF. The CDR3 DNA reads as TGTGCCAGCAGTAGGCCAGGGGCGGGGGCCAAAAACATTCAGTACTTC.

The chain carries TRBV25-1 and TRBJ1-2; a possible D gene is TRBD1 (5 bases). Germline CDR1 is MGHDK and CDR2 is SYGVNS. V was trimmed by 1 base and J by 5 bases, leaving 11 bases between them. CDR3 length: 14 residues. The chain's CDR3 is CASSESTVFYGYTF. CDR3 DNA: TGTGCCAGCAGTGAATCGACAGTTTTTTATGGCTACACCTTC.

This sequence joins TRBV4-3 and TRBJ2-1; D gene unclear. The length of the CDR3 is 13 residues. Trimming took off 0 bases at V and 9 bases at J, with 9 bases between the two ends. Germline V gives CDR1 LGHNA, CDR2 YSLEER. CDR3 nucleotide sequence: TGCGCCAGCAGCCAAGAGGGAACGGCTGAGCAGTTCTTC. This gives the protein CASSQEGTAEQFF.

The chain recombines TRBV2 with TRBJ2-1; TRBD2 matches at 13 bases. Germline V gene lookup returns CDR1 SNHLY and CDR2 FYNNEI. This CDR3 is built from 14 residues. J lost 10 bases, V lost 8 bases, and 8 bases had no gene match. This CDR3 is CASQTGTSGTEQFF. Here the CDR3 DNA reads TGTGCCAGCCAAACCGGGACTAGCGGGACGGAGCAGTTCTTC.

This clone was counted a single time. The chain employs TRBV11-3 and TRBJ2-7; D may match TRBD1 or TRBD2 (5 bases each). The V gene's germline CDR1 is SGHNT and CDR2 YENEEA. The length of the CDR3 is 15 residues. V dropped 8 bases and J dropped 2 bases, with 19 bases sitting between them. This CDR3 reads CASQTRAGSAYEQYF. CDR3 bases: TGTGCCAGCCAAACTCGGGCAGGGAGTGCCTACGAGCAGTACTTC.

The J gene is TRBJ2-5, the V gene TRBV12-5; 11 nucleotides match TRBD2. Per germline, CDR1 LGHNT and CDR2 FRNRAP. With 6 bases clipped from V and 5 bases from J, the junction kept 8 bases outside the gene matches. The CDR3 sequence is 15 residues long. Written as DNA, the CDR3 is TGTGCTAGTGGCCTATCGACTAGCGGGACGGAGACCCAGTACTTC. Its translation is CASGLSTSGTETQYF.

This chain joins TRBV30 and TRBJ1-2, with D hard to call. The CDR3 has 15 amino acids. Germline CDR1 reads GTSNPN; CDR2 reads SVGIG (reference sequence). Deletions cut 2 bases from V and 0 bases from J, with 13 bases between. The CDR3 sequence: CAWSILDTANYGYTF. In DNA, the CDR3 is TGTGCCTGGAGTATACTCGACACTGCTAACTATGGCTACACCTTC. Supplemented by reference TRBV30 and TRBJ1-2, the full variable domain reads SQTIHQWPATLVQPVGSPLSLECTVEGTSNPNLYWYRQAAGRGLQLLFYSVGIGQISSEVPQNLSASRPQDRQFILSSKKLLLSDSGFYLCAWSILDTANYGYTFGSGTRLTVV.